The 24 T cell receptor beta chains reported below all come from one sample, sequenced in a study of blood T cell repertoires in COVID-19. The assay was immunoSEQ multiplex PCR, and TCRdb's table has in-frame clones only and misses some. The sample lists 130,000 or so clones; approximately 84% were seen once. The specimen was peripheral blood. Receptors originate from a woman between 45 and 65 years old who had recovered from COVID-19.

This clone has a single count. This rearrangement joins TRBV2 to TRBJ1-5; 7 bases map to TRBD1. The J segment lost 5 bases and the V segment lost 8 bases, leaving 12 bases of the junction unmatched. Germline CDR1 SNHLY, CDR2 FYNNEI. The CDR3 is 15 amino acids. The CDR3 spells CASARETGLHQPQHF. CDR3 coding DNA: TGTGCCAGCGCGAGGGAGACAGGGCTTCATCAGCCCCAGCATTTT.

This clone was seen more than once but under ten times. CDR3 coding DNA: TGTGCCAGTAAAGGTGAGGGCGAGCTAGGCTACACCTTC. Translation gives CASKGEGELGYTF. The rearrangement joins TRBV19 to TRBJ1-2; D gene ambiguous. This CDR3 is 13 amino acids long. V lost 7 bases, J lost 8 bases, and 17 bases lay in between. CDR1 is LNHDA, CDR2 SQIVND, per germline (reference sequence).

V and J are TRBV7-3 and TRBJ1-1; D gene ambiguous. Germline CDR1 and CDR2: SGHTA and FQGTGA. V was pared by 3 bases and J by 7 bases, with 12 bases between. This CDR3 is 13 amino acids long. CDR3: CASSLSSQIEAFF. CDR3 coding DNA: TGTGCCAGCAGCTTGTCCAGTCAAATTGAAGCTTTCTTT.

V gene TRBV27 combines with J gene TRBJ2-4; D is undetermined. The CDR3 extends over 13 amino acids. The germline V and J ends were trimmed by 4 bases and 2 bases, with 6 bases remaining between them. In germline, CDR1 is MNHEY, CDR2 SMNVEV (reference sequence). CDR3 amino acids: CASSSYTKNIQYF. DNA of the CDR3: TGTGCCAGCAGTTCGTACACCAAAAACATTCAGTACTTC.

DNA of the CDR3: TGTGCCAGCAGCTTAGGTGGCGGGTCCTCCTACGAGCAGTACTTC. Protein product: CASSLGGGSSYEQYF. The chain links TRBV7-2 to TRBJ2-7; D is perhaps TRBD2 (5 bases). Germline V gene sequence: CDR1 SGHTA, CDR2 FQGNSA. This CDR3 is 15 amino acids long. The ends were cut back, 1 base at V and 0 bases at J, with 10 bases in the middle.

The V call is TRBV25-1, the J call TRBJ2-2; tentative D call: TRBD2 (5 bases). The CDR3 extends over 15 amino acids. CDR1 MGHDK and CDR2 SYGVNS come from the germline V gene. Deletions cut 4 bases from V and 13 bases from J, with 22 bases between. CDR3 protein: CASSGGSASTGGLFF. Written as DNA, the CDR3 is TGTGCCAGCAGTGGAGGGTCGGCTTCCACTGGTGGGCTGTTTTTT.

This clone was recorded once. The CDR3 protein is CASSLIGFQGLNSPLHF. The DNA for the CDR3 is TGTGCCAGCAGCTTGATAGGTTTCCAGGGTTTGAATTCACCCCTCCACTTT. This rearrangement joins TRBV5-5 to TRBJ1-6; the D gene is possibly TRBD1 (5 bases). The V and J ends lost 1 base and 7 bases respectively, with 18 bases between them. The germline V gene has CDR1 SGHKS and CDR2 YYEKEE (reference sequence). There are 17 residues in the CDR3.

The genes are TRBV21-1 and TRBJ1-5; the tabulated D call, TRBD1, remains unverified against the DNA. TRBV21-1 is annotated as a pseudogene. This CDR3 has 15 amino acids. In DNA form, the CDR3 reads TGTGCCAGCACACAGACAGGGGATAGCAATCAGCCCCAGCATTTT. Its translation is CASTQTGDSNQPQHF.

V is TRBV10-3 and J is TRBJ2-5, with 9 bases matching TRBD1. V shed 2 bases, J shed 4 bases, and the junction held 5 bases outside the gene matches. This CDR3 is 15 amino acids long. Germline values: CDR1 ENHRY, CDR2 SYGVKD. CDR3 sequence: CAISETGGAVETQYF. The CDR3 DNA sequence: TGTGCCATCAGTGAGACAGGGGGCGCGGTAGAGACCCAGTACTTC.

The CDR3 DNA sequence: TGCAGCGTTGAAGATAGGGACAGGAACACTGAAGCTTTCTTT. The encoded protein is CSVEDRDRNTEAFF. The V gene is TRBV29-1, the J gene TRBJ1-1, with 7 nucleotides matching TRBD1. CDR1 and CDR2 (germline): SQVTM, ANQGSEA. The CDR3 length is 14 residues. V was clipped by 0 bases and J by 1 base; unmatched bases: 2.

V is TRBV3-1 (or the pseudogene TRBV3-2) and J is TRBJ2-1; perhaps TRBD2 as D (7 bases). From germline, CDR1 is LGHDT and CDR2 YNNKEL (reference sequence). Deletions cut 3 bases from V and 2 bases from J, with 14 bases between. There are 16 residues in the CDR3. This chain's CDR3 is CASSHGGPRPYNEQFF. CDR3 DNA: TGTGCCAGCAGCCACGGGGGGCCTAGGCCCTACAATGAGCAGTTCTTC.

Comment on this clone: A read error may be the cause here, since a much bigger clone is one base away. V usage is TRBV5-4 and J usage is TRBJ1-2; TRBD1 matches 8 bases. Germline CDR1 SGHNT, CDR2 YYREEE (reference sequence). J gave up 4 bases and V 4 bases, and 3 bases lay outside the gene matches. The CDR3 loop spans 13 amino acids. CDR3 coding DNA: TGTGCCAGCAGCCCCGGACAGGGCTATGGCTACACCTTC. It is translated as CASSPGQGYGYTF. The full variable domain, in which reference TRBV5-4 and TRBJ1-2 provide the parts outside the CDR3, is ETGVTQSPTHLIKTRGQQVTLRCSSQSGHNTVSWYQQALGQGPQFIFQYYREEENGRGNFPPRFSGLQFPNYSSELNVNALELDDSALYLCASSPGQGYGYTFGSGTRLTVV.

This clone was counted only a few times. The chain carries TRBV29-1 and TRBJ2-7; D is undetermined. The germline V gene encodes CDR1 SQVTM and CDR2 ANQGSEA. Deletions cut 5 bases from V and 1 base from J, with 15 bases between. This CDR3 spans 14 amino acids. The CDR3 loop is CSVRSRPTSYEQYF. The CDR3 nucleotides read TGCAGCGTTAGATCCAGGCCCACATCCTACGAGCAGTACTTC.

The V and J genes are TRBV5-1 and TRBJ2-1; D ambiguous. Trimming took 5 bases from V and 6 from J, leaving 12 bases between them. Germline V gene data show CDR1 as SGHRS and CDR2 as YFSETQ. This CDR3 comprises 13 residues. The DNA of the CDR3 is TGCGCCAGCAGGGTCCTCGGCGGCAATGAGCAGTTCTTC. It yields the protein CASRVLGGNEQFF.

This clone has at least ten counts. This chain connects TRBV5-1 to TRBJ2-3, with TRBD1 matching over 9 bases. The V segment lost 2 bases and the J segment 1 base; nucleotides outside the gene matches: 11. The CDR3 runs to 18 residues. Germline CDR1 reads SGHRS; CDR2 reads YFSETQ. CDR3 loop: CASSFLQGALVGTDTQYF. The CDR3 bases are TGCGCCAGCAGCTTCTTACAGGGGGCATTGGTGGGCACAGATACGCAGTATTTT.

This chain connects TRBV4-2 to TRBJ2-7, with D possibly being TRBD2 (6 bases). Trimming took 0 bases from V and 6 from J, leaving 12 bases between them. The CDR3 is 14 amino acids. The germline gives CDR1 LGHNA, CDR2 YNFKEQ. The CDR3 loop reads CASSQDRLVREQYF. The CDR3 bases are TGTGCCAGCAGCCAAGATAGACTAGTGCGCGAGCAGTACTTC.

This clone was detected only once. V gene TRBV5-6 combines with J gene TRBJ1-5; tentatively, D is TRBD1 (6 bases). Per the germline V gene, CDR1 is SGHDT and CDR2 is YYEEEE. The CDR3 runs to 17 residues. Between the trimmed V and J ends, which lost 3 bases and 0 bases, there was a span of 16 bases. CDR3 amino acids: CASSSTGRGYSNQPQHF. In DNA form, the CDR3 reads TGTGCCAGCAGCTCCACGGGCAGGGGTTATAGCAATCAGCCCCAGCATTTT.

The chain recombines TRBV19 with TRBJ2-1; D may be TRBD1 (5 bases). V lost 3 bases to trimming and J lost 9 bases, with 15 bases between them. Germline V gene lookup returns CDR1 LNHDA and CDR2 SQIVND (reference sequence). The CDR3 contains 14 residues. CDR3 region: CASSMDIPAGEQFF. The CDR3 DNA reads TGTGCCAGTAGTATGGACATCCCGGCAGGTGAGCAGTTCTTC.

The chain recombines TRBV5-6 with TRBJ2-2; 7 nucleotides align to TRBD1. The CDR3 spans 12 residues. After removal of 9 bases from V and 4 bases from J, the junction contained 3 bases not matched to a gene. Germline CDR1 is SGHDT and CDR2 is YYEEEE. CDR3 sequence reads: CATNRGTGELFF. CDR3 DNA sequence: TGTGCCACCAACAGGGGCACCGGGGAGCTGTTTTTT.

This chain connects TRBV11-3 to TRBJ2-1, with a possible D match to TRBD2 (6 bases). V lost 2 bases and J lost 6, with 11 bases in between. Germline V gives CDR1 SGHNT, CDR2 YENEEA. This CDR3 region has 14 residues. The CDR3: CASSLTGVSNEQFF. In nucleotides, the CDR3 is TGTGCCAGCAGCTTAACGGGGGTGAGCAATGAGCAGTTCTTC.

This chain uses TRBV28 with TRBJ2-5, with D possibly being TRBD1 (6 bases). Germline V gene data show CDR1 as MDHEN and CDR2 as SYDVKM. Trimming pared 4 bases from V and 2 bases from J, leaving 11 bases between. The CDR3 is 14 residues long. In DNA form, the CDR3 reads TGTGCCAGCAGTTCACCCGGGACACAAGAGACCCAGTACTTC. It encodes CASSSPGTQETQYF.

The gene calls are TRBV2 and TRBJ1-2; the D is unclear. CDR1 SNHLY and CDR2 FYNNEI come from the germline V gene. The CDR3 spans 13 residues. Trimming cost V 7 bases and J 4 bases, with 13 bases left between them. Written as DNA, the CDR3 is TGTGCCAGCACGTGGGAGGTAGTCTATGGCTACACCTTC. It translates to CASTWEVVYGYTF.

V gene TRBV5-1 combines with J gene TRBJ2-3, with 9 bases identical to TRBD2. CDR1 and CDR2 (germline): SGHRS, YFSETQ. This CDR3 has 16 amino acids. Trimming cost V 1 base and J 2 bases; bases outside gene matches: 5. The CDR3 is CASSLTSGLNTDTQYF. The CDR3 bases are TGCGCCAGCAGCTTGACTAGCGGGCTTAACACAGATACGCAGTATTTT. The variable domain in full, with the rest retrieved from reference TRBV5-1 and TRBJ2-3, is KAGVTQTPRYLIKTRGQQVTLSCSPISGHRSVSWYQQTPGQGLQFLFEYFSETQRNKGNFPGRFSGRQFSNSRSEMNVSTLELGDSALYLCASSLTSGLNTDTQYFGPGTRLTVL.

The rearrangement uses TRBV4-3 and TRBJ2-3; 10 bases fit TRBD2. The CDR3 consists of 17 residues. J lost 6 bases, V lost 0 bases, and 9 bases had no gene match. Germline values: CDR1 LGHNA, CDR2 YSLEER. CDR3 DNA sequence: TGCGCCAGCAGCCAAGATTATCAAGCGGGAGGGGCGGATACGCAGTATTTT. It translates to CASSQDYQAGGADTQYF.